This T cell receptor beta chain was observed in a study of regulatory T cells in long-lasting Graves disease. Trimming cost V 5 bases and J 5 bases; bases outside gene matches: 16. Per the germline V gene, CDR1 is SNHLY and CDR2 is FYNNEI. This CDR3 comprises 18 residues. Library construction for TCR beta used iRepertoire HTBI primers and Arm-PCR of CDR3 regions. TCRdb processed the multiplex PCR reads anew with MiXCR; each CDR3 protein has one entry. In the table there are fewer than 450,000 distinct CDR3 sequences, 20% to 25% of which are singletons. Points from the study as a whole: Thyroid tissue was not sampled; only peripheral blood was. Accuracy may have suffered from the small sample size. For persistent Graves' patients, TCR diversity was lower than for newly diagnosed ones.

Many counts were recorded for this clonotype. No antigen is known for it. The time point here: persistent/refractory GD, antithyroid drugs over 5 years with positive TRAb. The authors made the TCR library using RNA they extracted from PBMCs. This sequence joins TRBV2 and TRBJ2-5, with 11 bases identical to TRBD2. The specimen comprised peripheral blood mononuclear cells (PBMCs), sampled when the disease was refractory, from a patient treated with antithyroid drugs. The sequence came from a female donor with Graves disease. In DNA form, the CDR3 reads TGTGCCAGCAGTCGCGGGACTAGCGGACCCCATAGCGGGGAGACCCAGTACTTC. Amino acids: CASSRGTSGPHSGETQYF.